This T cell receptor beta chain was captured in a study of CD8 T cells in Susac syndrome. The CDR3 consists of 12 residues. The germline gives CDR1 SEHNR, CDR2 FQNEAQ (reference sequence). The ends were cut back, 5 bases at V and 5 bases at J, with 10 bases in the middle. The RNA input was about 0.5 to 1 ug, and it was reverse transcribed with random hexamers. Multiplex PCR with immunoSEQ amplified the TCR beta CDR3 across 54 Vbeta and 13 Jbeta. In TCRdb, the immunoSEQ multiplex PCR reads were re-called with MiXCR into one record per CDR3 protein. Of about 210,000 distinct CDR3 sequences detected, approximately 95% appear once; the ten largest clones hold about 0.094%.

The clonotype comes from a human donor in good health. Material: CD4+ T cells from PBMCs. The V call is TRBV7-9, the J call TRBJ2-7; a possible D gene is TRBD2 (5 bases). CDR3 in amino acids: CASSETGDEQYF. The CDR3 DNA follows: TGTGCCAGCAGCGAGACCGGGGACGAGCAGTACTTC.